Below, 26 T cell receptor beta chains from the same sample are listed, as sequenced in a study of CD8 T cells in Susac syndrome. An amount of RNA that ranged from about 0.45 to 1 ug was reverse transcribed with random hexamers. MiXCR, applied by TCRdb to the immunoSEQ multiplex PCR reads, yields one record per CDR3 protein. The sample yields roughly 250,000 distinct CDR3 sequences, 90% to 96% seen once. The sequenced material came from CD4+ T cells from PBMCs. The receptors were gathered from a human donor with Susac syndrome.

The CDR3 protein is CASSLGQPTDTQYF. The CDR3 coding sequence is TGTGCCAGCAGCTTAGGGCAGCCCACAGATACGCAGTATTTT. The chain has TRBV11-3 and TRBJ2-3; D unclear. The CDR3 covers 14 residues. V was trimmed by 1 base and J by 2 bases, leaving 7 bases between them. The germline V gene has CDR1 SGHNT and CDR2 YENEEA.

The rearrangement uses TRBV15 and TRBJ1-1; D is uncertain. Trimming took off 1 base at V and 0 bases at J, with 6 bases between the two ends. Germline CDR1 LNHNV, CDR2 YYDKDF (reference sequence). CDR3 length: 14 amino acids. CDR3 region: CATSRGGVNTEAFF. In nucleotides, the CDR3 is TGTGCCACCAGCAGAGGCGGAGTGAACACTGAAGCTTTCTTT.

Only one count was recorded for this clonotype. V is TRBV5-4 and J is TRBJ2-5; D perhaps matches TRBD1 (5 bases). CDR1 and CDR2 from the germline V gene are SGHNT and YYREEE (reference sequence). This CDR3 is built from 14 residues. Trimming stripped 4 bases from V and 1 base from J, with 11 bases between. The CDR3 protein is CASSPKTVQETQYF. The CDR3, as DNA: TGTGCCAGCAGCCCCAAGACAGTCCAAGAGACCCAGTACTTC.

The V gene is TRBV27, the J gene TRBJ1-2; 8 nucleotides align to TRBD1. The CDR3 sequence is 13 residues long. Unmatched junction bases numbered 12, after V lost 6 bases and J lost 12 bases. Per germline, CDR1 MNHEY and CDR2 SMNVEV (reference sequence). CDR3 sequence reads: CASSYTGQGSNTF. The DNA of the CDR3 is TGTGCCAGCAGCTATACCGGACAGGGTAGTAACACCTTC.

The CDR3 spells CASSEDLDTQYF. The CDR3 coding sequence is TGTGCCAGCAGTGAGGACTTAGATACGCAGTATTTT. The chain links TRBV2 to TRBJ2-3; the D gene is possibly TRBD2 (5 bases). CDR1 is SNHLY and CDR2 is FYNNEI in the germline V gene. The CDR3 is made up of 12 amino acids. V was shortened by 3 bases and J by 5 bases, with 6 bases between the two germline ends.

Here the CDR3 reads CATCIQGGDTQYF. The CDR3 coding sequence is TGTGCCACCTGTATTCAGGGCGGCGATACGCAGTATTTT. The gene calls are TRBV27 and TRBJ2-3, with a possible D match to TRBD1 (5 bases). The CDR3 has 13 amino acids. V shed 10 bases and J shed 6 bases, with 17 bases lying between them. The germline gives CDR1 MNHEY, CDR2 SMNVEV (reference sequence).

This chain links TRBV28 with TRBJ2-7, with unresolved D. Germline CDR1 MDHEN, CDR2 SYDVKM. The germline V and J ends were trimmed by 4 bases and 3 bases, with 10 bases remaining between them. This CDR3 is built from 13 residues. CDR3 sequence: CASSSADLYEQYF. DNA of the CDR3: TGTGCCAGCAGTTCTGCCGACCTCTACGAGCAGTACTTC.

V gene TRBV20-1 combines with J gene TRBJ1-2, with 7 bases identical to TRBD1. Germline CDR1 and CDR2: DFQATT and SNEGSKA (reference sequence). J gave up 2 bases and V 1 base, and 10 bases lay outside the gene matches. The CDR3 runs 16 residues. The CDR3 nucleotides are TGCAGTGCTAGAGTGACAGGGAGCCTCCCCAACTATGGCTACACCTTC. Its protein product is CSARVTGSLPNYGYTF.

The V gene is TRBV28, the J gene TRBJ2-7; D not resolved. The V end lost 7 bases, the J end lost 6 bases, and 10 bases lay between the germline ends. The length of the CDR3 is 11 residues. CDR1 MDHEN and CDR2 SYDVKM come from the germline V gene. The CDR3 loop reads CASKERREQYF. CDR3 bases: TGTGCCAGCAAGGAGAGGCGCGAGCAGTACTTC.

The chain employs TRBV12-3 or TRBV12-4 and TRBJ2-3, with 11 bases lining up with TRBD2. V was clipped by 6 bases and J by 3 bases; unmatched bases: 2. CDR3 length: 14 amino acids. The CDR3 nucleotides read TGTGCCAGCAGACTAGCGGGAGAAACAGATACGCAGTATTTT. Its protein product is CASRLAGETDTQYF.

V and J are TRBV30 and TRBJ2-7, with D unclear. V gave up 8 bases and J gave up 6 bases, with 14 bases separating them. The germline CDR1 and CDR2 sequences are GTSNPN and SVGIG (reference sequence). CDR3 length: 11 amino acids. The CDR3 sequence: CALIKTTEQYF. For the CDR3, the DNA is TGTGCCCTTATAAAAACCACCGAGCAGTACTTC. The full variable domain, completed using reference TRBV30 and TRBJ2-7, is SQTIHQWPATLVQPVGSPLSLECTVEGTSNPNLYWYRQAAGRGLQLLFYSVGIGQISSEVPQNLSASRPQDRQFILSSKKLLLSDSGFYLCALIKTTEQYFGPGTRLTVT.

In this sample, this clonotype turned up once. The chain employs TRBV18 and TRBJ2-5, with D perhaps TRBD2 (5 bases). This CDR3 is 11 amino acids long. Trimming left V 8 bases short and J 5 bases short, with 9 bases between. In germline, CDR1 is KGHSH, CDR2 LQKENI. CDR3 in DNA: TGTGCCAGCACATCGGGGGAGACCCAGTACTTC. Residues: CASTSGETQYF.

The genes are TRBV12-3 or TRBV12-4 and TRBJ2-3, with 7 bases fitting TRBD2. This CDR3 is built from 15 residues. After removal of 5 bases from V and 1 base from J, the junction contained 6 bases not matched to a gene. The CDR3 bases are TGTGCCAGCAGTACCCCTAGCGGACGCACAGATACGCAGTATTTT. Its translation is CASSTPSGRTDTQYF.

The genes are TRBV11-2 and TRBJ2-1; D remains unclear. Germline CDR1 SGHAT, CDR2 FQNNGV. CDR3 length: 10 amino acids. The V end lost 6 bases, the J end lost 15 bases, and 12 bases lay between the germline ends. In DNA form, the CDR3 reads TGTGCCAGCAGTCAAACCTCCGTGTTCTTC. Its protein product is CASSQTSVFF.

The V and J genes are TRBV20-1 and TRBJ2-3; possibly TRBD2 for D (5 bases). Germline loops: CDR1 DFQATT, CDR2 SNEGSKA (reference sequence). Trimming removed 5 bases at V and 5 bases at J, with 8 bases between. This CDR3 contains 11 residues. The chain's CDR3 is CSAGRGDTQYF. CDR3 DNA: TGCAGTGCTGGACGGGGAGATACGCAGTATTTT.

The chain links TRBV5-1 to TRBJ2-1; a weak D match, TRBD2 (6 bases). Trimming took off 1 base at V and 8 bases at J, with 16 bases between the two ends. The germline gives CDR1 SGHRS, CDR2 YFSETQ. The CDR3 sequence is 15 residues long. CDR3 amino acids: CASSLQAPQRDEQFF. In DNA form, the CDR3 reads TGCGCCAGCAGCTTGCAAGCGCCCCAGCGGGATGAGCAGTTCTTC. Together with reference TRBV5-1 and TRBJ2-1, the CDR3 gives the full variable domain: KAGVTQTPRYLIKTRGQQVTLSCSPISGHRSVSWYQQTPGQGLQFLFEYFSETQRNKGNFPGRFSGRQFSNSRSEMNVSTLELGDSALYLCASSLQAPQRDEQFFGPGTRLTVL.

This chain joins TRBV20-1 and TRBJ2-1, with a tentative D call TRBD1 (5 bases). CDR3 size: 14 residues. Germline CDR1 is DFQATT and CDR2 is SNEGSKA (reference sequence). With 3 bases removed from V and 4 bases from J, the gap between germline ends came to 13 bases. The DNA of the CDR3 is TGCAGTGCTAGTCCAGGGTCCAATTACAATGAGCAGTTCTTC. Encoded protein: CSASPGSNYNEQFF.

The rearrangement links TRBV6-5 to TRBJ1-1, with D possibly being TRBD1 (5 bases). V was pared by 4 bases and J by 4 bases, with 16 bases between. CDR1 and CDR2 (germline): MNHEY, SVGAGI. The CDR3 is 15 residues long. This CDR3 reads CASSFTQTVGTEAFF. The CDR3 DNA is TGTGCCAGCAGTTTCACGCAGACAGTGGGCACTGAAGCTTTCTTT.

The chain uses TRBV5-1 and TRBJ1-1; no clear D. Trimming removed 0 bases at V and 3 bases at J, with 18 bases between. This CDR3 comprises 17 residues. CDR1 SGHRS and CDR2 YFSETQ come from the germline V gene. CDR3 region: CASSLEGVSLLDTEAFF. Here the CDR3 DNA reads TGCGCCAGCAGCTTGGAAGGTGTTTCCCTCCTTGACACTGAAGCTTTCTTT.

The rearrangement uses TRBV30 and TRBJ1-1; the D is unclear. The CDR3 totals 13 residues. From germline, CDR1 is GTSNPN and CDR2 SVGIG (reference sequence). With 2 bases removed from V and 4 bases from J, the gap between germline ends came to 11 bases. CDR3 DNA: TGTGCCTGGAGTCGAAGGGAGGGCACTGAAGCTTTCTTT. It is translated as CAWSRREGTEAFF.

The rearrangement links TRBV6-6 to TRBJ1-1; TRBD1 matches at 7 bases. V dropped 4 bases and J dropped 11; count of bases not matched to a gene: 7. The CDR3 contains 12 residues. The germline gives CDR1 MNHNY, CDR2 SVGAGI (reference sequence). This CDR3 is CASSLMGQLAFF. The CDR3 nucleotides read TGTGCCAGCAGTTTAATGGGACAGCTTGCTTTCTTT.

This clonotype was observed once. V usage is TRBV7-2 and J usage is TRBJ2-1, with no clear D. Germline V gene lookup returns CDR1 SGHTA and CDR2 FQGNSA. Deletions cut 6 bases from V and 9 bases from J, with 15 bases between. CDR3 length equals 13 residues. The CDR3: CASSGVRLGEQFF. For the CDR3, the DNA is TGTGCCAGCAGTGGGGTGCGACTTGGTGAGCAGTTCTTC.

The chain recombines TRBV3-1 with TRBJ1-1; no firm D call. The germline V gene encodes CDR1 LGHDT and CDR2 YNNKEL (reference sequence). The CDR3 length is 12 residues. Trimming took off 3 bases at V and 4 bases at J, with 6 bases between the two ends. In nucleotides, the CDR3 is TGTGCCAGCAGCCAGGGGTCCACTGAAGCTTTCTTT. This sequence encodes CASSQGSTEAFF. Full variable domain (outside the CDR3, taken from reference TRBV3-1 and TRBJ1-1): DTAVSQTPKYLVTQMGNDKSIKCEQNLGHDTMYWYKQDSKKFLKIMFSYNNKELIINETVPNRFSPKSPDKAHLNLHINSLELGDSAVYFCASSQGSTEAFFGQGTRLTVV.

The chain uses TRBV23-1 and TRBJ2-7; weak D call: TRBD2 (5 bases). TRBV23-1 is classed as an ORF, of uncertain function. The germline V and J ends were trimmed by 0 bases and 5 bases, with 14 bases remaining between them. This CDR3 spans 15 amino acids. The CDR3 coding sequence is TGCGCCAGCAGTCAATCGGGAGTCCATCCCAACGAGCAGTACTTC. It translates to CASSQSGVHPNEQYF.

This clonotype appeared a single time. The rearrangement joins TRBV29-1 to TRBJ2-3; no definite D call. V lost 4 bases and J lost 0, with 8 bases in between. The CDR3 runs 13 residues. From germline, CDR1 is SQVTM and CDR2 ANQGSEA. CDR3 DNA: TGCAGCGTTGGTAGGGTTAGCACAGATACGCAGTATTTT. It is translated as CSVGRVSTDTQYF.

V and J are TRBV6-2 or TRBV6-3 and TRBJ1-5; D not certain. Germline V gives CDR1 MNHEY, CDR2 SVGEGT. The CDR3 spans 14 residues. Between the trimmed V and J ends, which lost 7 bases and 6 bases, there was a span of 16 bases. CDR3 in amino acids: CASTEGDGTQPQHF. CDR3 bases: TGTGCCAGCACCGAGGGAGACGGTACTCAGCCCCAGCATTTT.